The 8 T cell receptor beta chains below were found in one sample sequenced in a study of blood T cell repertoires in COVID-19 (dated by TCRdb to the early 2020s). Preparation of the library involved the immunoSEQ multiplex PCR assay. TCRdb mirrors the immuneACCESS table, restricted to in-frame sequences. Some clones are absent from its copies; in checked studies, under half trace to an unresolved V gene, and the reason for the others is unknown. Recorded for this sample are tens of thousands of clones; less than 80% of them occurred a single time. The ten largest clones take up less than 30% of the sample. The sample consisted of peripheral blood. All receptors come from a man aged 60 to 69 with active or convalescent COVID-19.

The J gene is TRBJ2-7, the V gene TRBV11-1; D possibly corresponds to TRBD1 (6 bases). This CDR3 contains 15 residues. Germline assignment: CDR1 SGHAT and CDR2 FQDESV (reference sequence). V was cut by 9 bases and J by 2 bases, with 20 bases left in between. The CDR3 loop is CASSKVGTRTYEQYF. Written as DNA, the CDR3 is TGTGCCAGTTCCAAGGTCGGGACAAGGACCTACGAGCAGTACTTC.

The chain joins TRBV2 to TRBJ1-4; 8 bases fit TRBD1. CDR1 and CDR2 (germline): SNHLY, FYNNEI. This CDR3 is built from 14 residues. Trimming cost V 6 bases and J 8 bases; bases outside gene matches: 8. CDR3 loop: CASREQGVDEKLFF. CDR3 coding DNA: TGTGCCAGCAGGGAACAGGGGGTTGACGAAAAACTGTTTTTT.

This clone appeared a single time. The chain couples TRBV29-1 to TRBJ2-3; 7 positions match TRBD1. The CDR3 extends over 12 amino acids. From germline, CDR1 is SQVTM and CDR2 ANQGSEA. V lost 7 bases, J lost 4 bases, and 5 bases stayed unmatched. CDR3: CSAETGADTQYF. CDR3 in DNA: TGCAGCGCCGAAACAGGGGCAGATACGCAGTATTTT.

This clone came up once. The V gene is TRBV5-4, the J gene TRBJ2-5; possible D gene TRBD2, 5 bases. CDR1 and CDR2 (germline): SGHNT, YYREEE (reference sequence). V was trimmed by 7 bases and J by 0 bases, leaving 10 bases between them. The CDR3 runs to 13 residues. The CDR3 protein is CASGGPNQETQYF. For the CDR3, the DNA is TGTGCCAGCGGAGGACCGAACCAAGAGACCCAGTACTTC.

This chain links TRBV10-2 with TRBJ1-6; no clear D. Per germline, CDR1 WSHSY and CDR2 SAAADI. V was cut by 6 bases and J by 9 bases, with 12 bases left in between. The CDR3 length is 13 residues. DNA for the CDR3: TGCGCCAGCAGGTCGACTCTTGGTTCACCCCTCCACTTT. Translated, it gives CASRSTLGSPLHF.

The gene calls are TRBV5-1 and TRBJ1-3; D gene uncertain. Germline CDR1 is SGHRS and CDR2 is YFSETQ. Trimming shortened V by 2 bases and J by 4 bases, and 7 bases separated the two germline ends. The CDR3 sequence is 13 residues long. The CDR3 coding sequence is TGCGCCAGCAGCTTTGGTCAGGGAAACACCATATATTTT. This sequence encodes CASSFGQGNTIYF.

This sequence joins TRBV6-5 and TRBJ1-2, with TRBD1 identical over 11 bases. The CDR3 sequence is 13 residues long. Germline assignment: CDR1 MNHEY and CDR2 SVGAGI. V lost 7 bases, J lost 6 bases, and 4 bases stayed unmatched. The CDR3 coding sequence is TGTGCCAGCAAGTGGACAGGGGGCGATGGCTACACCTTC. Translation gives CASKWTGGDGYTF.

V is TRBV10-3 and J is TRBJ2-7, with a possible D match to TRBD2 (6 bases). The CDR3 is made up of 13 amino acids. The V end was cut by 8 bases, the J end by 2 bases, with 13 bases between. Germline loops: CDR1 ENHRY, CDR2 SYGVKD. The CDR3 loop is CAISFAGTYEQYF. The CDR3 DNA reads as TGTGCCATCTCATTTGCGGGGACCTACGAGCAGTACTTC.